This T cell receptor beta chain emerged from a study of shared clonotypes between healthy human individuals. The naive CD8 population came from CD45RO-negative cells selected for CCR7, without terminally differentiated effector memory CD45RA+ cells. Here immunoSEQ multiplex PCR was the method, and the copy in TCRdb shows in-frame clones only, minus some. Among millions of clones listed, about 94% were seen once. The sequencing sample was made of naive CD8+ T cells sorted from blood. The TCR was taken from a man between 18 and 35 years old in good health.

The CDR3 bases are TGTGCCAGTAGTGTCCCCCGGGAGAACACTGAAGCTTTCTTT. Its protein product is CASSVPRENTEAFF. The gene calls are TRBV19 and TRBJ1-1; no firm D call. The CDR3 runs 14 residues. Between the trimmed V and J ends, which lost 5 bases and 1 base, there was a span of 11 bases. CDR1 LNHDA and CDR2 SQIVND come from the germline V gene (reference sequence).